The 6 T cell receptor beta chains given below trace back to one sample, sequenced in a study of blood T cell repertoires in COVID-19. Libraries were prepared by immunoSEQ multiplex PCR; TCRdb keeps only in-frame clonotypes and omits some of them. The sample yields about 130,000 clones, around 85% seen once. Sequencing was performed on peripheral blood. The receptors were sampled from a woman aged 80 or older with COVID-19, enrolled during active disease.

This rearrangement joins TRBV28 to TRBJ1-1; D remains unclear. The CDR3 loop spans 10 amino acids. Germline CDR1 MDHEN, CDR2 SYDVKM. Trimming shortened V by 6 bases and J by 3 bases, and 2 bases separated the two germline ends. CDR3 nucleotides: TGTGCCAGCAGCTACACTGAAGCTTTCTTT. This translates into CASSYTEAFF.

The table lists this clone with a few counts. The rearrangement uses TRBV27 and TRBJ1-6; no firm D call. The CDR3 consists of 15 residues. Germline V gene sequence: CDR1 MNHEY, CDR2 SMNVEV (reference sequence). V gave up 6 bases and J gave up 5 bases, with 14 bases separating them. The chain's CDR3 is CASSLIPRHNSPLHF. DNA of the CDR3: TGTGCCAGCAGCCTCATCCCGCGGCATAATTCACCCCTCCACTTT.

This chain joins TRBV9 and TRBJ1-2, with D tentatively TRBD1 (5 bases). CDR3 length: 13 residues. The V end lost 0 bases, the J end lost 3 bases, and 6 bases lay between the germline ends. Germline CDR1 reads SGDLS; CDR2 reads YYNGEE. The CDR3 here is CASSVATDYGYTF. The CDR3 DNA reads TGTGCCAGCAGCGTAGCGACAGACTATGGCTACACCTTC.

The V and J genes are TRBV6-4 and TRBJ1-1, with 12 bases identical to TRBD1. Looked up from germline, CDR1 is MRHNA and CDR2 is SNTAGT. CDR3 length equals 13 residues. With 6 bases clipped from V and 5 bases from J, the junction kept 1 base outside the gene matches. The CDR3 sequence is CASRGQGATEAFF. CDR3 in DNA: TGTGCCAGCAGGGGACAGGGGGCAACTGAAGCTTTCTTT.

This chain connects TRBV4-2 to TRBJ2-7; TRBD2 aligns across 7 bases. The CDR3 consists of 15 residues. The ends lost 0 bases at V and 0 bases at J; junction bases unmatched: 2. The germline V gene encodes CDR1 LGHNA and CDR2 YNFKEQ. CDR3 in amino acids: CASSQDTSDSYEQYF. The CDR3, as DNA: TGTGCCAGCAGCCAAGATACTAGCGACTCCTACGAGCAGTACTTC.

The CDR3 region has the DNA TGTGCCAGCAGTTTTTTGCCACAGGGACCCCAGCATTTT. Amino acids: CASSFLPQGPQHF. The V gene is TRBV12-3 or TRBV12-4, the J gene TRBJ1-5; D might be TRBD1 (6 bases). The CDR3 has 13 amino acids. Trimming cost V 3 bases and J 10 bases, with 13 bases left between them.